This T cell receptor (beta chain) is from a study of CD8+ T cells in alopecia areata. Peripheral blood and lesional scalp punch biopsies were taken from alopecia areata patients. Comment on this clone: Its antigen is not identified.

The CDR3 extends over 16 amino acids. Per the germline V gene, CDR1 is SGDLS and CDR2 is YYNGEE. With V trimmed by 3 bases and J by 3 bases, 3 bases remained unmatched. RNA, once extracted, was reverse transcribed into cDNA for use as the sequencing template. Profiling relied on immunoSEQ multiplex PCR, and the TCRdb table lists in-frame clones only, not all of them. The data hold about 34,000 clones, with 60% to 85% observed a single time. Whole-study results and caveats: Scalp samples also yield sequences from resident alphabeta T cells of normal skin.

The receptor was isolated from a human donor with alopecia areata. J is TRBJ2-3 and V is TRBV9; the match to TRBD2 covers 14 bases. Sample: NKG2D-low CD8+ T cells sorted from blood. DNA of the CDR3: TGTGCCAGCAGCGAGGGGACTAGCGGGAGAACAGATACGCAGTATTTT. Its translation is CASSEGTSGRTDTQYF.